The sequence of this TCR beta chain was determined in a study of blood T cell repertoires in COVID-19. Overall study context: Sources were T cells, B-cell-depleted T cells, or PBMCs; the material itself was cDNA or gDNA.

The repertoire was sequenced with immunoSEQ multiplex PCR; TCRdb's copy has only in-frame clones and lacks some. This table has under 200,000 clones, around four fifths appearing once. Of note for this clone: Other DNA sequences in the sample encode the same CDR3.

The specimen was PBMCs or T cells enriched from blood (not recorded which). This TCR came from a woman aged 60-75 years who had recovered from COVID-19.

The CDR3 region is CASSPQGAGELFF. CDR3 DNA: TGTGCCAGCTCACCCCAGGGGGCCGGGGAGCTGTTTTTT. V and J are TRBV18 and TRBJ2-2; TRBD1 aligns across 7 bases. CDR1 is KGHSH, CDR2 LQKENI, per germline. The CDR3 extends over 13 amino acids. The V gene end was trimmed by 3 bases and the J gene end by 6 bases; junction bases not matched to a gene: 1.